The source of this T cell receptor beta chain is a study of PD-L1 blockade in urothelial cancer. Whole-study context: Blood samples had a median of approximately 150,000 T cells. Study-level results: Durable-benefit patients showed greater tumor-associated blood clone expansion at 3 weeks.

J was trimmed by 6 bases and V by 3 bases; bases with no gene match: 4. The CDR3 runs to 16 residues. Germline CDR1 reads SGHVS; CDR2 reads FQNEAQ. The time point here: pretreatment peripheral blood. There were between 1 and 8 samples from each patient, taken pretreatment and on-treatment. This clone was found once. The target antigen is unknown. Sequencing used immunoSEQ multiplex PCR; TCRdb keeps in-frame clones, though not all of them. The sample consists of about 74,000 clones, approximately 87% of them appearing once. The chain couples TRBV7-8 to TRBJ2-2; 13 nucleotides align to TRBD2. The receptor was isolated from a man aged 70 or older with urothelial cancer. The starting material was PBMCs, obtained around atezolizumab (anti-PD-L1) treatment. This chain's CDR3 is CASSFSGLAGPGELFF. CDR3 DNA sequence: TGTGCCAGCAGCTTCTCGGGACTAGCGGGACCCGGGGAGCTGTTTTTT.